This T cell receptor (beta chain) was captured by sequencing in a study of OX40 agonist ivuxolimab in advanced cancers. Germline V gene lookup returns CDR1 SGHTA and CDR2 FQGNSA. This CDR3 is 13 amino acids long. Notes on this clone: An end of the junction differs from the germline gene, which may be a read error.

Libraries were prepared by immunoSEQ multiplex PCR; TCRdb keeps only in-frame clonotypes and omits some of them. The sample lists 45,000 to 55,000 clones, roughly 85% occurring once. The sequenced sample was CD4+ or CD8+ T cells sorted from blood, obtained in a trial of the OX40 agonist ivuxolimab. The rearrangement joins TRBV7-2 to TRBJ2-1; D call uncertain. The sequence derives from an adult with an advanced solid tumor such as melanoma, head and neck, liver or kidney cancer. The CDR3 here is CAGSSYFSNEQFF. CDR3 sequence (DNA): TGTGCCGGCAGCTCCTACTTTAGCAATGAGCAGTTCTTC. Full variable domain (missing parts from reference TRBV7-2 and TRBJ2-1): GAGVSQSPSNKVTEKGKDVELRCDPISGHTALYWYRQSLGQGLEFLIYFQGNSAPDKSGLPSDRFSAERTGGSVSTLTIQRTQQEDSAVYLCAGSSYFSNEQFFGPGTRLTVL.